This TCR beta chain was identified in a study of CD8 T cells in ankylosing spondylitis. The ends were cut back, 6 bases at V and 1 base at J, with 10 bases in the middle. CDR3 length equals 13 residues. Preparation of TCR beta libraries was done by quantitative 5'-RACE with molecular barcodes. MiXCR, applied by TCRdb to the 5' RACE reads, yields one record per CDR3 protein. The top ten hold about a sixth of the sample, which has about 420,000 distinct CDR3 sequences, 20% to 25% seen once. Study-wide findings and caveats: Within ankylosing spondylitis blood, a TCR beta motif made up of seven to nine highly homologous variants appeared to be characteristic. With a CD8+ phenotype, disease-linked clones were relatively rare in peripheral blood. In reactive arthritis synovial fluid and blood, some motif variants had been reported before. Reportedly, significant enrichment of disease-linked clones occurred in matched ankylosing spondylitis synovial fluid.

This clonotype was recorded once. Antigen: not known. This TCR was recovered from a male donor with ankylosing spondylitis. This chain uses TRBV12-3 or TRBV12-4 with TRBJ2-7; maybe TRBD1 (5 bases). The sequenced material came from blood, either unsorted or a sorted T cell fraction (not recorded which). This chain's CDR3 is CASRQALSYEQYF. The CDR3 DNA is TGTGCCAGCAGACAGGCCCTTTCCTACGAGCAGTACTTC.